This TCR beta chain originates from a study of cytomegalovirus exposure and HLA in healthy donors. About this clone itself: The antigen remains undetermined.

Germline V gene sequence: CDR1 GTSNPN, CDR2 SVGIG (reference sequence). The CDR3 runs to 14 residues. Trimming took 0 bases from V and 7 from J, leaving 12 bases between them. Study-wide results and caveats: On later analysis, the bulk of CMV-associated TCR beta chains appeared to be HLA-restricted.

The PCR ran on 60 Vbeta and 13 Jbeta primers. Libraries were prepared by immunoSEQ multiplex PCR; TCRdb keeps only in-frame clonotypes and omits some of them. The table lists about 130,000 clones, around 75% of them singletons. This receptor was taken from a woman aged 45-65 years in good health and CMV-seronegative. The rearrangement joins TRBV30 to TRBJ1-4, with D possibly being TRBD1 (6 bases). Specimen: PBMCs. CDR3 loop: CAWSVKGVTEKLFF. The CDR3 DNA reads TGTGCCTGGAGTGTAAAGGGGGTTACTGAAAAACTGTTTTTT.